This T cell receptor (beta chain) was retrieved from a study of neurological immune-mediated disorders. Across the whole study: Secondary progressive disease was present in 3, and relapsing-remitting disease in some 30, of the approximately 35 multiple sclerosis patients. Findings of the study overall: The repertoires of 18 of 34 multiple sclerosis patients fell into one related-CDR3 cluster (a possible signature) under phylogenetic grouping.

The cDNA was synthesized by 5'RACE incorporating 10-nucleotide random UMIs. TCRdb redid the calling of the 5' RACE reads with MiXCR, one entry per CDR3 protein. The profile covers fewer than 80,000 distinct CDR3 sequences, with around 5% appearing a single time and around 3.4% taken by the ten largest. For the unsorted libraries, 2 million PBMCs stored at -80 C served as input. This clonotype showed up many times. What it recognizes is unknown. Sequencing was performed on PBMCs. This clonotype originated in a woman in her 50s with multiple sclerosis.

For the CDR3, the DNA is TGTGCCAGCAGTCTTCCCCCGAGGAATGAGCAGTTCTTC. Protein: CASSLPPRNEQFF. The V gene is TRBV12-3 or TRBV12-4, the J gene TRBJ2-1; no clear D gene. The CDR3 sequence is 13 residues long. The germline V and J ends were trimmed by 5 bases and 7 bases, with 12 bases remaining between them.